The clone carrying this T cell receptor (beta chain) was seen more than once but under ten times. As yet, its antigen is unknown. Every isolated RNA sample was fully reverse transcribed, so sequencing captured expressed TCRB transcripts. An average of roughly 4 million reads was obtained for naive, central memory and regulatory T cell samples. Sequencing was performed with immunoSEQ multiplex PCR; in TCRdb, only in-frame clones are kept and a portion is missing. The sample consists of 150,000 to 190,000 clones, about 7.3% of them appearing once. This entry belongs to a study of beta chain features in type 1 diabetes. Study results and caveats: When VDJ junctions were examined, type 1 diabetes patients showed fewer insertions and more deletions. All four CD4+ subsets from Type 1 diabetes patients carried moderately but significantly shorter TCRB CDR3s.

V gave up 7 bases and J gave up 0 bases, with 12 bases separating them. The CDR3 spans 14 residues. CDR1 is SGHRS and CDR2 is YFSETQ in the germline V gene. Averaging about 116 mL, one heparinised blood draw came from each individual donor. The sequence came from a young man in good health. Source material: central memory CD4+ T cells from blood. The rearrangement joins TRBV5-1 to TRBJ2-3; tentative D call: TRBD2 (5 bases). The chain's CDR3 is CASGQEASTDTQYF. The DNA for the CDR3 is TGCGCCAGCGGGCAGGAGGCTAGCACAGATACGCAGTATTTT.